This T cell receptor beta chain appears in the sequencing data of a study of blood T cell repertoires in COVID-19 (dated by TCRdb to the early 2020s). Looking at the study overall: The collaborator samples originated in the United States, Italy and Spain and spanned the acute and convalescent phases of COVID-19. Nearly every sample came with metadata listing a de-identified subject ID, COVID-19 status, age in years and sex. Samples were obtained from the ongoing ImmuneRACE study (first 160 participants) and from over a thousand subjects provided by 6 global collaborators. The prospective study material was composed of cDNA or gDNA derived from T cells, B-cell-depleted T cells, or PBMCs. The repertoires were released in a freely available public database intended as a resource for research on the immune response to SARS-CoV-2. Deeply sampled blood TCRbeta repertoires from subjects exposed to, actively infected with, or recovered from COVID-19 were included in the dataset. HLA class I and class II types, where available, came from metadata supplied by the sample provider rather than from assay-based typing.

Results and caveats for the whole study, not just this receptor: How much clinical and demographic metadata was included differed by source and by participant, and the metadata was provided uncurated.

Of note for this clone: The target of this receptor is not known. Base qualities are not at hand, and no much larger clone is one base apart.

TCRbeta CDR3 regions were amplified from genomic DNA using the immunoSEQ Assay, a bias-controlled multiplex PCR. In the paper's pipeline: Within the assay, amplification of reference gene primers was used to estimate how many nucleated cells each sample contained. Sequence reads were collapsed and filtered to measure the absolute abundance of every unique TCRbeta CDR3 rearrangement. For each sample, productive Simpson clonality was calculated as the square root of Simpson's diversity index over productive rearrangements. As stored in TCRdb, this immuneACCESS dataset retains in-frame rearrangements with V and J assigned. A fraction of the clones does not appear; measured against another copy, unresolved V genes explain less than half of the discrepancy, and the remainder lacks a known reason. The V and J calls and the clone size are those of that table, but D and trimming were determined from the DNA. This sample holds tens of thousands of clones; about 76% were observed only once. 44% of the sample is in the top ten clones.

CDR1 and CDR2 are read off the germline V gene as LGHNA and YSLEER. The cysteine opens and the phenylalanine closes a CDR3 of 16 amino acids. The entry retains the CDR3 DNA only, 48 bases that are in frame from base 1. V is trimmed back by 0 bases and J by 4 bases, and the junction contains 4 bases that no gene match accounts for. Each collaborating institution followed its own protocols to collect whole blood in K2EDTA tubes. For TCRbeta analysis, collaborator samples were shipped as frozen whole blood, as isolated PBMCs, or as DNA extracted from either sample type. The rearranged segments are TRBV4-3 and TRBJ2-2; 8 middle bases align to TRBD2. This TCR derives from an elderly man with acute or convalescent COVID-19. Sequenced input: peripheral blood. The DNA sequence reads TGCGCCAGCAGCCAAGAGAGCGGGAGCATCACCGGGGAGCTGTTTTTT. This yields the protein CASSQESGSITGELFF.